A single sample gave rise to the 24 T cell receptor beta chains below, sequenced in a study of cytomegalovirus exposure and HLA in healthy donors. Primers included in the PCR were 60 Vbeta and 13 Jbeta primers. Sequencing was performed with immunoSEQ multiplex PCR; in TCRdb, only in-frame clones are kept and a portion is missing. The table has approximately 180,000 clones, roughly 81% seen once. Material for sequencing was PBMCs. The receptors derive from a girl aged 10 to 17 in good health and CMV-seropositive.

This clone was counted between two and nine times. The genes are TRBV20-1 and TRBJ1-2; the D is unclear. The germline CDR1 and CDR2 sequences are DFQATT and SNEGSKA (reference sequence). V gave up 3 bases and J gave up 6 bases, with 8 bases separating them. The CDR3 has 11 amino acids. The CDR3 loop is CSASVGNGYTF. For the CDR3, the DNA is TGCAGTGCTAGTGTGGGCAATGGCTACACCTTC.

This clone occurred a few times. CDR3 sequence (DNA): TGTGCCAGCAGTCGGGATTTTGGAAACACCATATATTTT. As protein: CASSRDFGNTIYF. This rearrangement joins TRBV7-8 to TRBJ1-3, with D uncertain. This CDR3 has 13 amino acids. The germline CDR1 and CDR2 sequences are SGHVS and FQNEAQ. V lost 6 bases and J lost 3, with 9 bases in between.

The gene calls are TRBV5-6 and TRBJ2-2, with 8 nucleotides matching TRBD1. This CDR3 contains 14 residues. The trim removed 4 bases at V and 8 bases at J, leaving 7 bases unmatched. CDR1 and CDR2 from the germline V gene are SGHDT and YYEEEE. CDR3 nucleotide sequence: TGTGCCAGCAGCAACAGACAGGGGCGGGGGGAGCTGTTTTTT. It encodes CASSNRQGRGELFF.

The chain has TRBV19 and TRBJ1-2; 7 positions match TRBD1. Germline V gives CDR1 LNHDA, CDR2 SQIVND (reference sequence). This CDR3 is 12 amino acids long. Trimming cost V 8 bases and J 4 bases; bases outside gene matches: 4. CDR3: CASGDRSYGYTF. For the CDR3, the DNA is TGTGCCAGTGGGGACAGAAGCTATGGCTACACCTTC.

This clone was detected once. The V and J genes are TRBV4-1 and TRBJ1-2; D unclear. CDR1 and CDR2 from the germline V gene are MGHRA and YSYEKL. The CDR3 runs to 13 residues. V was cut by 1 base and J by 6 bases, with 9 bases left in between. The CDR3 coding sequence is TGCGCCAGCAGCCAAGTTACAGACGATGGCTACACCTTC. It is translated as CASSQVTDDGYTF.

The rearrangement joins TRBV27 to TRBJ2-1; weak D call: TRBD2 (7 bases). CDR1 and CDR2 (germline): MNHEY, SMNVEV (reference sequence). The V gene lost 10 bases and the J gene lost 1 base, with 20 bases spanning the gap. The CDR3 length is 16 residues. The CDR3 here is CAIKGKGGPSYNEQFF. The CDR3 DNA reads TGTGCCATCAAAGGAAAGGGGGGGCCATCCTACAATGAGCAGTTCTTC.

The chain links TRBV2 to TRBJ2-7; 7 nucleotides align to TRBD1. The CDR3 totals 17 residues. Germline loops: CDR1 SNHLY, CDR2 FYNNEI. The junction had 18 bases not matched to a gene; V was cut back by 8 bases and J by 2 bases. The CDR3 loop reads CASSFRDSVGLTYEQYF. For the CDR3, the DNA is TGTGCCAGCTCTTTTAGGGACAGTGTGGGTCTGACCTACGAGCAGTACTTC.

The chain is built from TRBV27 and TRBJ1-2; 9 bases fit TRBD1. V gave up 4 bases and J gave up 4 bases; unmatched junction bases: 4. This CDR3 is 14 amino acids long. Germline-derived CDR1 and CDR2 are MNHEY and SMNVEV (reference sequence). The CDR3, as DNA: TGTGCCAGCAGTTACAGGGGGCAGAGCTATGGCTACACCTTC. Translation gives CASSYRGQSYGYTF.

The rearrangement joins TRBV4-1 to TRBJ2-1; D is unresolved. Trimming cost V 5 bases and J 5 bases, with 7 bases left between them. The length of the CDR3 is 12 residues. From germline, CDR1 is MGHRA and CDR2 YSYEKL. DNA of the CDR3: TGCGCCAGCAGCGCGACACACAATGAGCAGTTCTTC. As protein: CASSATHNEQFF.

The J gene is TRBJ2-7, the V gene TRBV23-1; D perhaps matches TRBD2 (6 bases). TRBV23-1 is an ORF, and what it does is uncertain. This CDR3 region has 16 residues. V lost 3 bases and J lost 0, with 15 bases in between. CDR3 bases: TGCGCCAGCAGTCATCCTCCGGACGGGAGCTCCTACGAGCAGTACTTC. It is translated as CASSHPPDGSSYEQYF.

The chain couples TRBV4-1 to TRBJ2-7; 9 bases align to TRBD1. The germline gives CDR1 MGHRA, CDR2 YSYEKL. The CDR3 sequence is 16 residues long. V was clipped by 3 bases and J by 2 bases; unmatched bases: 8. This CDR3 is CASSHNRDRAAYEQYF. The DNA for the CDR3 is TGCGCCAGCAGCCATAACCGGGACAGGGCAGCCTACGAGCAGTACTTC.

The chain recombines TRBV6-5 with TRBJ1-2; perhaps TRBD1 as D (6 bases). Per germline, CDR1 MNHEY and CDR2 SVGAGI. The CDR3 contains 15 residues. V was shortened by 2 bases and J by 0 bases, with 10 bases between the two germline ends. The CDR3 protein is CASSYDRRSNYGYTF. CDR3 nucleotide sequence: TGTGCCAGCAGTTACGACAGGAGGTCTAACTATGGCTACACCTTC.

This clone was picked up a small number of times. This chain links TRBV2 with TRBJ1-2; maybe TRBD1 (6 bases). V shed 7 bases and J shed 2 bases, with 17 bases lying between them. Germline CDR1 and CDR2: SNHLY and FYNNEI. There are 15 residues in the CDR3. The DNA for the CDR3 is TGTGCCAGCAAACCTGAGGGGACAAAGAACTATGGCTACACCTTC. It translates to CASKPEGTKNYGYTF.

V gene TRBV6-5 combines with J gene TRBJ2-1, with D perhaps matching TRBD2 (7 bases). V gave up 0 bases and J gave up 9 bases, with 15 bases separating them. CDR3 length: 15 residues. The V gene's germline CDR1 is MNHEY and CDR2 SVGAGI. CDR3 sequence: CASSYSAGAVGEQFF. The CDR3 DNA reads TGTGCCAGCAGTTACTCTGCGGGGGCGGTAGGTGAGCAGTTCTTC.

The V call is TRBV13, the J call TRBJ2-7; weak D call: TRBD2 (5 bases). The germline CDR1 and CDR2 sequences are PRHDT and FYEKMQ (reference sequence). V gave up 1 base and J gave up 6 bases, with 13 bases separating them. The CDR3 loop spans 14 amino acids. The CDR3 bases are TGTGCCAGCAGCTTAGAACTCGGCCGGGGCGAGCAGTACTTC. Translated, it gives CASSLELGRGEQYF.

This chain joins TRBV4-1 and TRBJ1-2; 10 nucleotides match TRBD1. V lost 3 bases to trimming and J lost 4 bases; unmatched junction nucleotides: 5. Germline CDR1 and CDR2: MGHRA and YSYEKL. The CDR3 runs to 15 residues. The DNA of the CDR3 is TGCGCCAGCAGCCACCCCGGGACAGGGGTCTATGGCTACACCTTC. Its protein product is CASSHPGTGVYGYTF.

This sequence joins TRBV5-4 and TRBJ1-2, with unresolved D. Per germline, CDR1 SGHNT and CDR2 YYREEE (reference sequence). V shed 6 bases and J shed 7 bases, with 16 bases lying between them. CDR3 length: 13 residues. CDR3 coding DNA: TGTGCCAGCACCGTACCCTCTGCGGGTGGCTACACCTTC. Protein sequence: CASTVPSAGGYTF.

The chain employs TRBV6-1 and TRBJ1-6; 10 positions match TRBD1. Losses at the gene ends were 1 base for V and 9 bases for J; bases not matched to a gene: 6. Germline lookup yields CDR1 MNHNS and CDR2 SASEGT. The CDR3 has 16 amino acids. CDR3 sequence reads: CASSEVEGQGSSPLHF. In DNA form, the CDR3 reads TGTGCCAGCAGTGAAGTGGAGGGACAGGGGAGTTCACCCCTCCACTTT.

The chain couples TRBV6-1 to TRBJ2-7, with D possibly matching TRBD2 (5 bases). Trimming took 5 bases from V and 2 from J, leaving 16 bases between them. Per germline, CDR1 MNHNS and CDR2 SASEGT. The CDR3 runs to 15 residues. For the CDR3, the DNA is TGTGCCAGCAGTCTCGAGGGTACCAGCCCCTACGAGCAGTACTTC. It specifies CASSLEGTSPYEQYF.

The chain has TRBV2 and TRBJ2-3; D call uncertain. V lost 3 bases and J 3 bases, leaving 10 bases between the germline ends. Germline loops: CDR1 SNHLY, CDR2 FYNNEI. There are 14 residues in the CDR3. The CDR3 protein is CASSDVSRTDTQYF. The CDR3 DNA is TGTGCCAGCAGTGATGTGTCTCGGACAGATACGCAGTATTTT. The whole variable domain, filled in from reference TRBV2 and TRBJ2-3, reads EPEVTQTPSHQVTQMGQEVILRCVPISNHLYFYWYRQILGQKVEFLVSFYNNEISEKSEIFDDQFSVERPDGSNFTLKIRSTKLEDSAMYFCASSDVSRTDTQYFGPGTRLTVL.

This clone came up a few times. The rearrangement joins TRBV19 to TRBJ1-2, with D possibly matching TRBD1 (6 bases). Trimming pared 1 base from V and 10 bases from J, leaving 13 bases between. This CDR3 is 13 amino acids long. Germline CDR1 reads LNHDA; CDR2 reads SQIVND (reference sequence). In DNA, the CDR3 is TGTGCCAGTAGTATAGGAGCGGGGGCTCCCTACACCTTC. It encodes CASSIGAGAPYTF.

The V gene is TRBV11-2, the J gene TRBJ1-1; perhaps TRBD1 as D (5 bases). Germline CDR1 reads SGHAT; CDR2 reads FQNNGV. The V and J ends lost 4 bases and 8 bases respectively, with 11 bases between them. This CDR3 has 12 amino acids. CDR3 coding DNA: TGTGCCAGCAGCTATCTTAGACAGGAAGCTTTCTTT. Protein product: CASSYLRQEAFF. Drawing the rest from reference TRBV11-2 and TRBJ1-1, the complete variable domain is EAGVAQSPRYKIIEKRQSVAFWCNPISGHATLYWYQQILGQGPKLLIQFQNNGVVDDSQLPKDRFSAERLKGVDSTLKIQPAKLEDSAVYLCASSYLRQEAFFGQGTRLTVV.

This chain uses TRBV7-8 with TRBJ1-5, with 7 nucleotides matching TRBD1. Germline CDR1 SGHVS, CDR2 FQNEAQ. This CDR3 comprises 16 residues. V shed 5 bases, J shed 2 bases, and the junction held 9 bases outside the gene matches. Written as DNA, the CDR3 is TGTGCCAGCAGCCAGAAAAGGACAGGAGGCAATCAGCCCCAGCATTTT. The encoded protein is CASSQKRTGGNQPQHF.

The chain links TRBV7-8 to TRBJ1-2; the D gene is possibly TRBD1 (5 bases). CDR1 and CDR2 (germline): SGHVS, FQNEAQ. The CDR3 contains 12 residues. V lost 5 bases and J lost 5, with 9 bases in between. The CDR3 reads CASSTGGYGYTF. The DNA for the CDR3 is TGTGCCAGCAGCACGGGGGGTTATGGCTACACCTTC.